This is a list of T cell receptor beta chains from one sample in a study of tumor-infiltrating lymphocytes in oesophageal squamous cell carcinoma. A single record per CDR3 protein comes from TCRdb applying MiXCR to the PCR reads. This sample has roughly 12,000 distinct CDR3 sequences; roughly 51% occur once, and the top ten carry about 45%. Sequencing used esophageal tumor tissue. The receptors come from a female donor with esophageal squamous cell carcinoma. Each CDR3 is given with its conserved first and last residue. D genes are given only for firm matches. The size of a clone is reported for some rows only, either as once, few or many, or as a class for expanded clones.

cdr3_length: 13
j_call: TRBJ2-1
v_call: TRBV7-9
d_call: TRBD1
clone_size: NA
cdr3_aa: CASSWGQSYEQFF
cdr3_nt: TGTGCCAGCAGTTGGGGACAGTCCTACGAGCAGTTCTTC

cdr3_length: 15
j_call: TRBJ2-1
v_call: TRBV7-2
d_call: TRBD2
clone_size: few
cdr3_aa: CASSDTSGNYNEQFF
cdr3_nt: TGTGCCAGCAGCGATACTAGCGGGAACTACAATGAGCAGTTCTTC

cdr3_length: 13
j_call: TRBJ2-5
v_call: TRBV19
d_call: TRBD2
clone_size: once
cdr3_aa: CASSMGTSGAPYF
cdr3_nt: TGTGCCAGTAGTATGGGGACTAGCGGGGCCCCATACTTC

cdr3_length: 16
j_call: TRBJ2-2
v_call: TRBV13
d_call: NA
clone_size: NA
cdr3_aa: CASSSLSGVNTGELFF
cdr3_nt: TGTGCCAGCAGCTCCCTTAGCGGAGTGAACACCGGGGAGCTGTTTTTT

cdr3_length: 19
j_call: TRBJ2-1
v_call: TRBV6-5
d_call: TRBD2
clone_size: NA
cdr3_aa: CASSYAGLAFYSAYNEQFF
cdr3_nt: TGTGCCAGCAGTTACGCCGGACTAGCGTTTTACTCGGCGTACAATGAGCAGTTCTTC

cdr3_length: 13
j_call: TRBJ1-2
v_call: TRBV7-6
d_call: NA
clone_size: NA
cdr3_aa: CASSPSGVSGYTF
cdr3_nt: TGTGCCAGCAGCCCCTCGGGTGTATCCGGCTACACCTTC

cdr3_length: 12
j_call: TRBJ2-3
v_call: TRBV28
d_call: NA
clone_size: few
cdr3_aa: CASSFPGDTQYF
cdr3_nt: TGTGCCAGCAGTTTTCCGGGAGATACGCAGTATTTT

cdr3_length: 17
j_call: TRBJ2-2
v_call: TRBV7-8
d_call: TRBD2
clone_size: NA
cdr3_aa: CASSQGGLAGITGELFF
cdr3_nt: TGTGCCAGCAGCCAAGGGGGGCTAGCGGGGATCACCGGGGAGCTGTTTTTT

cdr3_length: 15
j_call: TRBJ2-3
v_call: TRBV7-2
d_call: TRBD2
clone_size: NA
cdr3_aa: CASRHGTSGRDTQYF
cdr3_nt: TGTGCCAGCAGGCATGGGACTAGTGGCAGGGATACGCAGTATTTT

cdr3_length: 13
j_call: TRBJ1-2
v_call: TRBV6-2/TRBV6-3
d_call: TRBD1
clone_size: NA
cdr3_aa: CASSLTGDYGYTF
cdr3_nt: TGTGCCAGCAGTCTTACAGGGGACTATGGCTACACCTTC

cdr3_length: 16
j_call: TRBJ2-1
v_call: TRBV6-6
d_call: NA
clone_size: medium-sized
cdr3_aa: CASSYPTTGSYNEQFF
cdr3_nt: TGTGCCAGCAGTTACCCTACCACGGGGTCCTACAATGAGCAGTTCTTC

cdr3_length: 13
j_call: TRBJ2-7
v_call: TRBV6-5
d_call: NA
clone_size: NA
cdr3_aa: CASGDGDYNEQYF
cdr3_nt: TGTGCCAGCGGTGACGGCGATTACAATGAGCAGTACTTC

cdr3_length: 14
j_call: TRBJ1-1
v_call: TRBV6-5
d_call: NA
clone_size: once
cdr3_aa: CASRPAVGLWVAFF
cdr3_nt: TGTGCCAGCAGACCTGCTGTTGGGTTATGGGTGGCTTTCTTT

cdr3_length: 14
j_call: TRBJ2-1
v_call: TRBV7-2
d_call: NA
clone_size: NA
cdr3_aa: CASSLDGTRNEQFF
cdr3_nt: TGTGCCAGCAGCTTAGATGGGACAAGGAATGAGCAGTTCTTC

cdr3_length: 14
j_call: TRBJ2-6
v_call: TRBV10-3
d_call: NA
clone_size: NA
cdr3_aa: CAIERGSGANVLTF
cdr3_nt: TGTGCCATCGAACGGGGCTCTGGGGCCAACGTCCTGACTTTC

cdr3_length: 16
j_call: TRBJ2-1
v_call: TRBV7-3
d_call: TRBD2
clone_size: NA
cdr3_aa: CASSLIGLAGANEQFF
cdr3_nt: TGTGCCAGCAGCTTAATCGGACTAGCGGGAGCCAATGAGCAGTTCTTC

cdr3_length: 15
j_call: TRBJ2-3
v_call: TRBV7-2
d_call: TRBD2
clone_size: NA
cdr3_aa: CASSSTSGPQGTQYF
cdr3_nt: TGTGCCAGCAGCTCCACTAGCGGACCTCAGGGTACGCAGTATTTT

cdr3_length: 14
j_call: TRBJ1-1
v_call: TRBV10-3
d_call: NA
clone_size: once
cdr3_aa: CAISVTSTNTEAFF
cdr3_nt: TGTGCCATCAGTGTGACAAGCACTAACACTGAAGCTTTCTTT

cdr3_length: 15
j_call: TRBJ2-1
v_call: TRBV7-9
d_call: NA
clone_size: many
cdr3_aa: CASSPWEDSYNEQFF
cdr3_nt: TGTGCCAGCAGCCCTTGGGAGGACTCCTACAATGAGCAGTTCTTC

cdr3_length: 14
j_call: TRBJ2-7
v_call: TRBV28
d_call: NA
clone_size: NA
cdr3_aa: CATLSPGSGYEQYF
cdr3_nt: TGTGCCACCCTCTCTCCAGGGTCCGGCTACGAGCAGTACTTC

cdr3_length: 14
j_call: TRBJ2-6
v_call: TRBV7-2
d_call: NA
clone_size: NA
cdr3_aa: CASSLQAGANVLTF
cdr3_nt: TGTGCCAGCAGCCTCCAAGCGGGGGCCAACGTCCTGACTTTC

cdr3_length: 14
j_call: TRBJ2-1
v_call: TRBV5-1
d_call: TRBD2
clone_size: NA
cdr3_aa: CASESAGVPYEQFF
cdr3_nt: TGCGCCAGCGAGTCAGCGGGAGTTCCCTACGAGCAGTTCTTC

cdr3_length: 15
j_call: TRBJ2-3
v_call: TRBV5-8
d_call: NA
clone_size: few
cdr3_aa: CASSLVTATIDTQYF
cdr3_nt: TGTGCCAGCAGCTTGGTGACAGCTACTATAGATACGCAGTATTTT

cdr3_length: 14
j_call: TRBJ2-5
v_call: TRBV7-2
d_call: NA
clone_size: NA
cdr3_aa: CASSLGTRQETQYF
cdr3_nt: TGTGCCAGCAGCTTAGGGACGCGACAAGAGACCCAGTACTTC

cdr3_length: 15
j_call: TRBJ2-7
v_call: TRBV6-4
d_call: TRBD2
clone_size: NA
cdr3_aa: CASSIGGGRTNEQYF
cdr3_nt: TGTGCCAGCAGTATTGGGGGCGGGAGGACGAATGAGCAGTACTTC

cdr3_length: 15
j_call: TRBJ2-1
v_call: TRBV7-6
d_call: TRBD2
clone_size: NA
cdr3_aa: CASSLASGRYNEQFF
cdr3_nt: TGTGCCAGCAGCTTAGCTAGCGGGAGATACAATGAGCAGTTCTTC

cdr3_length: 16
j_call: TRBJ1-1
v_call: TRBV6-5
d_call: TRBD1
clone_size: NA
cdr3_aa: CASSLRQGAVNTEAFF
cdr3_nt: TGTGCCAGCAGTCTCCGACAGGGGGCGGTGAACACTGAAGCTTTCTTT

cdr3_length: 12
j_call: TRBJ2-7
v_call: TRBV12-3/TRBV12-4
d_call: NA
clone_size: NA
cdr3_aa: CASCSTGYEQYF
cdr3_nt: TGTGCCAGCTGCAGCACAGGGTACGAGCAGTACTTC

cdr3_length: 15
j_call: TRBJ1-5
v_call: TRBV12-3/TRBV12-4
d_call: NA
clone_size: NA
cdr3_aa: CASSSRGNSNQPQHF
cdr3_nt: TGTGCCAGCAGTAGTCGGGGGAATAGCAATCAGCCCCAGCATTTT

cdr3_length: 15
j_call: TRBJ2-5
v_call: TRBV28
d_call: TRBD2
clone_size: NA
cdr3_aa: CASSPPTSGGGTQYF
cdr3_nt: TGTGCCAGCAGTCCACCGACTAGCGGGGGAGGGACCCAGTACTTC

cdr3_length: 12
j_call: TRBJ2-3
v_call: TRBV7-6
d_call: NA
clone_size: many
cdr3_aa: CASSLAADTQYF
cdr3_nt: TGTGCCAGCAGCTTAGCGGCAGATACGCAGTATTTT

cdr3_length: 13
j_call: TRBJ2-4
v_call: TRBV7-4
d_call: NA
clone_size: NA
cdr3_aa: CASSFSGPGELYF
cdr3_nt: TGTGCCAGCAGCTTCAGTGGCCCCGGGGAGCTGTACTTC

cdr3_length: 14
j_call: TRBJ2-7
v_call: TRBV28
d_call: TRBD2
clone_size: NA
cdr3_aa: CASRLGGGSYEQYF
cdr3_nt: TGTGCCAGCAGACTTGGGGGGGGCTCCTACGAGCAGTACTTC

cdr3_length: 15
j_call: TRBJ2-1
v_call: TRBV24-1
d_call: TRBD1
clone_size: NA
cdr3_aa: CATSDLTGGLHEQFF
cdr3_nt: TGTGCCACCAGTGATTTGACAGGGGGATTGCATGAGCAGTTCTTC

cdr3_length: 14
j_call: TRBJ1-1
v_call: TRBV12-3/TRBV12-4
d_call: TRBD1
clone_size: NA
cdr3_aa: CASSPPTGGGSAFF
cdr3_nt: TGTGCCAGCAGTCCCCCGACAGGGGGCGGGTCGGCTTTCTTT

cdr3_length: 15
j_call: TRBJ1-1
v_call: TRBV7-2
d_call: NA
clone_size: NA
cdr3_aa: CASSLDRAQRPKAFF
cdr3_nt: TGTGCCAGCAGCTTAGACAGGGCCCAACGCCCCAAAGCTTTCTTT

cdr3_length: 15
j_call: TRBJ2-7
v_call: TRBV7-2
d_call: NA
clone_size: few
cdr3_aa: CASSGTWTLSYEQYF
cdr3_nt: TGTGCCAGCAGTGGAACCTGGACACTATCCTACGAGCAGTACTTC

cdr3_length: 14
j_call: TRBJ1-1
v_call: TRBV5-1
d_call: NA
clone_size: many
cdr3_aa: CASRWGSGDTEAFF
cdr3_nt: TGCGCCAGCAGGTGGGGATCGGGGGACACTGAAGCTTTCTTT

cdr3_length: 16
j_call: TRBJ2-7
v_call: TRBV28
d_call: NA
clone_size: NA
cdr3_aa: CASTSSGTPNSYEQYF
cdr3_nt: TGTGCCAGCACGTCCTCCGGGACTCCTAACTCCTACGAGCAGTACTTC

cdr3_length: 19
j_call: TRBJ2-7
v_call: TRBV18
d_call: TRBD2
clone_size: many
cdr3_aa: CASSSTEPGLAGGSYEQYF
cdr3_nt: TGTGCCAGCTCATCCACTGAACCGGGACTAGCGGGAGGATCGTACGAGCAGTACTTC

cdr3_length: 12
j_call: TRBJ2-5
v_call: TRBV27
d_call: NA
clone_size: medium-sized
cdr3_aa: CASSFLNRPQYF
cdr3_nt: TGTGCCAGCAGTTTCCTTAATCGACCCCAGTACTTC

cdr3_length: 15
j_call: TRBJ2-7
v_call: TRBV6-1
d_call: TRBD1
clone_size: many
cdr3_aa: CASRPFGTGDYEQYF
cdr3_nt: TGTGCCAGCAGGCCTTTCGGGACAGGGGACTACGAGCAGTACTTC

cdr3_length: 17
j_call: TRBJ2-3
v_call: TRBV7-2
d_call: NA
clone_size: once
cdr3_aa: CASSPGSWAANTGELYF
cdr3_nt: TGTGCCAGCAGCCCAGGCAGTTGGGCAGCGAACACCGGGGAGCTGTATTTT

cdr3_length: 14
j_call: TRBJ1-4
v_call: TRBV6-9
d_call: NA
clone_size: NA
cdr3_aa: CASRRQGGNEKLFF
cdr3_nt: TGTGCCAGCAGACGCCAGGGTGGTAATGAAAAACTGTTTTTT

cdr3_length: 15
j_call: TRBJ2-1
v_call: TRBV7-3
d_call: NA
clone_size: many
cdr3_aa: CASSPREAEGDEQFF
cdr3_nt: TGTGCCAGCAGTCCTCGCGAGGCGGAAGGCGATGAGCAGTTCTTC

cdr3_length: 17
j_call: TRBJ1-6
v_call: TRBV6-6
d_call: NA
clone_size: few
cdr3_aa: CAGSYRRASSYNSPLHF
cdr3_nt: TGTGCCGGCAGTTACCGCAGGGCGAGCTCCTATAATTCACCCCTCCACTTT

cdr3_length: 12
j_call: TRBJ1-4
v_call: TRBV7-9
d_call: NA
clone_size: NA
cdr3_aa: CASSLAREKLFF
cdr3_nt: TGTGCCAGCAGCTTAGCTCGGGAAAAACTGTTTTTT

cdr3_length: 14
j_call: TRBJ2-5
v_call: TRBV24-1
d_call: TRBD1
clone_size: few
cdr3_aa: CATSDPGTEGTQYF
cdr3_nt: TGTGCCACCAGTGATCCTGGGACAGAGGGGACCCAGTACTTC

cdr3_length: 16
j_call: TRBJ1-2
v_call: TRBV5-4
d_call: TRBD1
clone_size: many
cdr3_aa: CASSSGQGAANYGYTF
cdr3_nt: TGTGCCAGCAGCTCGGGACAGGGGGCCGCTAACTATGGCTACACCTTC

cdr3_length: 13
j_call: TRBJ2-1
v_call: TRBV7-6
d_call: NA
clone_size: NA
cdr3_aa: CASSGTINNEQFF
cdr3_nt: TGTGCCAGCAGCGGGACCATCAACAATGAGCAGTTCTTC

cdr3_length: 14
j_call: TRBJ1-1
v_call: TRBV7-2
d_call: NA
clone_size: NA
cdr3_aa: CASSLSGTAGEAFF
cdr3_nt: TGTGCCAGCAGCTTATCGGGGACGGCCGGGGAAGCTTTCTTT

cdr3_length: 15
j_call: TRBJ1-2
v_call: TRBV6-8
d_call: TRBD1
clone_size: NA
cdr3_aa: CASKEGGGLIYGYTF
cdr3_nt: TGTGCCAGCAAAGAAGGGGGCGGCCTTATCTATGGCTACACCTTC